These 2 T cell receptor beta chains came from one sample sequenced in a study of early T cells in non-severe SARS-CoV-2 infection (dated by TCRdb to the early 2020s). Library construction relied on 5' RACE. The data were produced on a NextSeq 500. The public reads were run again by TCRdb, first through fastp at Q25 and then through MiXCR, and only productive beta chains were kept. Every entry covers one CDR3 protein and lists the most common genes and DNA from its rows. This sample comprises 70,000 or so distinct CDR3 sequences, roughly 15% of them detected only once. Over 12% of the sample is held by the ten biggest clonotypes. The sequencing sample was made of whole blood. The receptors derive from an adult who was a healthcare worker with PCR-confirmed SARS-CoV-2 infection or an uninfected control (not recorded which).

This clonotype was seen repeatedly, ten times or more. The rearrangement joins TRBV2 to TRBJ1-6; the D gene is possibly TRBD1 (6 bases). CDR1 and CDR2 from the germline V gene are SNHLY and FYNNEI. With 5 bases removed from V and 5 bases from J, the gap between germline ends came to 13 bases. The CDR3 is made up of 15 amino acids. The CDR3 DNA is TGTGCCAGCAGTCCACAGGGACCTCATAATTCACCCCTCCACTTT. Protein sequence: CASSPQGPHNSPLHF.

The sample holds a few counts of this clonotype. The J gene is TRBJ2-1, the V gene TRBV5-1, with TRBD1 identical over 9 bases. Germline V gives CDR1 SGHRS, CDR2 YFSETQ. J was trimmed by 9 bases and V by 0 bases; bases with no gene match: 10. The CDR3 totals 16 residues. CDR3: CASSLGTGDFKGEQFF. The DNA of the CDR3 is TGCGCCAGCAGCTTGGGGACAGGGGATTTTAAGGGTGAGCAGTTCTTC. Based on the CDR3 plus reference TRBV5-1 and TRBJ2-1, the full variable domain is KAGVTQTPRYLIKTRGQQVTLSCSPISGHRSVSWYQQTPGQGLQFLFEYFSETQRNKGNFPGRFSGRQFSNSRSEMNVSTLELGDSALYLCASSLGTGDFKGEQFFGPGTRLTVL.